A single sample is the source of the 2 T cell receptor beta chains below, sequenced in a study of T-cell memory formation after mild COVID-19. TCRdb passed the 5' RACE reads through MiXCR, listing each CDR3 protein once. The sample lists a few hundred thousand distinct CDR3 sequences, 15% to 20% seen once, with roughly 21% in the top ten. The sample comprised PBMCs or a T cell subset sorted from them (not recorded which). These receptors came from a man between 18 and 29 years old who had mild COVID-19 (a few samples of this study predate the infection). Cell type and time point are not known.

In its sample, this clonotype was seen once. CDR3 protein: CASSALRRNTGELFF. As DNA, the CDR3 is TGTGCCAGCAGCGCCCTAAGGCGGAACACCGGGGAGCTGTTTTTT. The genes are TRBV7-2 and TRBJ2-2; D gene ambiguous. Trimming left V 5 bases short and J 1 base short, with 11 bases between. The CDR3 spans 15 residues. Per the germline V gene, CDR1 is SGHTA and CDR2 is FQGNSA.

This clonotype was observed a handful of times. The genes are TRBV7-3 and TRBJ2-2; D is uncertain. The CDR3 consists of 15 residues. Germline V gene data show CDR1 as SGHTA and CDR2 as FQGTGA. Trimming left V 5 bases short and J 0 bases short, with 10 bases between. The CDR3 here is CASSRSPSNTGELFF. The CDR3 nucleotides read TGTGCCAGCAGCCGGAGCCCTTCGAACACCGGGGAGCTGTTTTTT.